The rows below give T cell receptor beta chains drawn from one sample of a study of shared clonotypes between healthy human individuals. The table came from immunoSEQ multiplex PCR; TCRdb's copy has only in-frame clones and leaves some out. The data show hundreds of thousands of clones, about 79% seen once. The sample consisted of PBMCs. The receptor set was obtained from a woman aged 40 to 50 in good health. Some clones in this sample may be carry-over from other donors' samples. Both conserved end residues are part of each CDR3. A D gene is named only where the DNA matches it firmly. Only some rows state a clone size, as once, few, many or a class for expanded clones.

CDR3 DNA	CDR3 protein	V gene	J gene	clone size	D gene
TGTGCCAGCAGTTTAAAGGGGACTGAAGCTTTCTTT	CASSLKGTEAFF	TRBV28	TRBJ1-1	NA	NA
TGTGCCAGCAGCCAAGTGCGGTCCGGAGAGCAGTACTTC	CASSQVRSGEQYF	TRBV14	TRBJ2-7	NA	NA
TGTGCCAGCAGCTCCAGGCCCATGGAGGAGACCCAGTACTTC	CASSSRPMEETQYF	TRBV7-2	TRBJ2-5	many	NA
TGCGCCAGCAGCCTAGGGGTAGGGGGGAACACTGAAGCTTTCTTT	CASSLGVGGNTEAFF	TRBV4-1	TRBJ1-1	NA	NA
TGCGCCAGCAGAAACAGGGAAGATCAGCCCCAGCATTTT	CASRNREDQPQHF	TRBV10-2	TRBJ1-5	NA	NA
TGTGCCAGCAGTCGGTCCGGACTTAGCAATCAGCCCCAGCATTTT	CASSRSGLSNQPQHF	TRBV6-1	TRBJ1-5	NA	NA
TGTGCCACCTCCATTCGGGGGCCAGTCTCAGATACGCAGTATTTT	CATSIRGPVSDTQYF	TRBV15	TRBJ2-3	NA	NA
TGTGCCATCAGAGCCCTTACGGGTCACAATGAGCAGTTCTTC	CAIRALTGHNEQFF	TRBV10-3	TRBJ2-1	once	NA
TGTGCCAGTAGTCCCCGGGACGGGGCAGGGGGCGAGCAGTACTTC	CASSPRDGAGGEQYF	TRBV19	TRBJ2-7	NA	TRBD1
TGTGCCAGTAGTAGGGGGCCCGGGGAGCTGTTTTTT	CASSRGPGELFF	TRBV19	TRBJ2-2	NA	NA
TGCGCCAGCAGCCAACGGGACAGGGGAAAGACCGGGGAGCTGTTTTTT	CASSQRDRGKTGELFF	TRBV4-1	TRBJ2-2	NA	TRBD1
TGTGCCAGCAGCTCCCCGATTTCGAACACACCTGAAGCTTTCTTT	CASSSPISNTPEAFF	TRBV5-4	TRBJ1-1	NA	NA
TGTGCCAGCAGTGACAGGGGGGAGACCCAGTACTTC	CASSDRGETQYF	TRBV2	TRBJ2-5	many	TRBD1
TGTGCCAGCAGCCAAGATTGGCGTCAGCCCCAGCATTTT	CASSQDWRQPQHF	TRBV4-2	TRBJ1-5	NA	NA
TGTGCCTGGAGTCGGGACAGGGAGAATGAGCAGTTCTTC	CAWSRDRENEQFF	TRBV30	TRBJ2-1	NA	TRBD1
TGTGCCAGCAGCAGTAGCGGGAGAGGGCAGTATTTT	CASSSSGRGQYF	TRBV7-6	TRBJ2-3	NA	TRBD2
TGTGCCAGCAGGGGACAGAGATATAGCAATCAGCCCCAGCATTTT	CASRGQRYSNQPQHF	TRBV28	TRBJ1-5	NA	TRBD1
TGTGCCAGCAGCTTAGGGCTAGCGGGAGACAAGCAGTACTTC	CASSLGLAGDKQYF	TRBV11-2	TRBJ2-7	NA	TRBD2
TGTGCCAGCAGCCCTATGACTAGCGGGAGACGGAAAGAGACCCAGTACTTC	CASSPMTSGRRKETQYF	TRBV5-4	TRBJ2-5	once	TRBD2
TGTGCCAGCACGCGGCGGGAGGGCCGCGCTGAGCAGTTCTTC	CASTRREGRAEQFF	TRBV2	TRBJ2-1	NA	TRBD2
TGTGCCAGCAGCTTGTCCTACAGGGGGAACTACGAGCAGTACTTC	CASSLSYRGNYEQYF	TRBV7-9	TRBJ2-7	NA	TRBD1
TGTGCCAGCAGCCTGCCACCTAGCACAGATACGCAGTATTTT	CASSLPPSTDTQYF	TRBV11-2	TRBJ2-3	NA	NA
TGTGCCAGCAGTGACGGGACAGGGGGAGGGTATGGCTACACCTTC	CASSDGTGGGYGYTF	TRBV6-1	TRBJ1-2	NA	TRBD1
TGTGCCAGCAGTGGCCCGGCGCCGGAAAAACTGTTTTTT	CASSGPAPEKLFF	TRBV28	TRBJ1-4	NA	NA
TGCGCCAGCAGCTTGGGACCCGCTGGAAACACCATATATTTT	CASSLGPAGNTIYF	TRBV5-1	TRBJ1-3	few	NA
TGTGCCAGCTCCCTCAACAGGGGGCGAGAAGAGACCCAGTACTTC	CASSLNRGREETQYF	TRBV18	TRBJ2-5	few	TRBD1
TGTGCCAGCAGTTCCCCCCAAACTGAAGCTTTCTTT	CASSSPQTEAFF	TRBV6-5	TRBJ1-1	NA	NA
TGTGCCAGCAGCTCCGGGCTCGGCGAGCAGTACTTC	CASSSGLGEQYF	TRBV7-3	TRBJ2-7	NA	NA
TGTGCCAGCAGTCACCAGTGGATTAGACAGGGATTCTATGGCTACACCTTC	CASSHQWIRQGFYGYTF	TRBV28	TRBJ1-2	NA	TRBD1
TGTGCCAGCAGCTCTAGCGGGAATGAGCAGTTCTTC	CASSSSGNEQFF	TRBV7-6	TRBJ2-1	NA	TRBD2
TGTGCCAGCTCCCCACTGACAGTCGCGAACACCGGGGAGCTGTTTTTT	CASSPLTVANTGELFF	TRBV18	TRBJ2-2	NA	NA
TGTGCCAGCAGGGAACTGGGCACCGGGGAGCTGTTTTTT	CASRELGTGELFF	TRBV6-6	TRBJ2-2	NA	NA
TGTGCCAGCAGCTTGGGGACAGGGATCGATGAGCAGTTCTTC	CASSLGTGIDEQFF	TRBV5-4	TRBJ2-1	many	TRBD1
TGTGCCACCGCCGACAGGGGAGGGTACAATGAGCAGTTCTTC	CATADRGGYNEQFF	TRBV5-4	TRBJ2-1	NA	NA
TGTGCCAGCAGTTTCGAAGACAGGGGAGGGAGAGGCCCAGATACGCAGTATTTT	CASSFEDRGGRGPDTQYF	TRBV27	TRBJ2-3	NA	NA
TGTGCCAGCAGCCACAGGGAGATCACTGAAGCTTTCTTT	CASSHREITEAFF	TRBV11-1	TRBJ1-1	many	NA
TGTGCCAGCAGCCCACCCCAGGGAATGAACACTGAAGCTTTCTTT	CASSPPQGMNTEAFF	TRBV28	TRBJ1-1	NA	NA
TGTGCCAGCAGCTTATCCGGGCAGGCTTTCTATGGCTACACCTTC	CASSLSGQAFYGYTF	TRBV7-9	TRBJ1-2	NA	NA
TGTGCCACCAGCAGGGGGGTCACCGGGGAGCTGTTTTTT	CATSRGVTGELFF	TRBV15	TRBJ2-2	once	NA
TGTGCCTGGAGTCTCAGGGGGCTCTACGAGCAGTACTTC	CAWSLRGLYEQYF	TRBV30	TRBJ2-7	few	TRBD1
TGTGCCAGCAGCTCGGTAGGGGCGGGGGCCAACGTCCTGACTTTC	CASSSVGAGANVLTF	TRBV5-6	TRBJ2-6	NA	NA
TGTGCCAGCACCTACGATGAGGGGAACACTGAAGCTTTCTTT	CASTYDEGNTEAFF	TRBV6-5	TRBJ1-1	NA	NA
TGTGCCAGCAGCCCATCCGGGGCCGAGTCCTATGGCTACACCTTC	CASSPSGAESYGYTF	TRBV11-3	TRBJ1-2	NA	NA
TGTGCCAGCAGCTTCCTGACTCGGCGGGAGATGGATGAGCAGTTCTTC	CASSFLTRREMDEQFF	TRBV5-7	TRBJ2-1	NA	TRBD2
TGTGCCAGCAGTCAGGGACAGAACTCCAATCAGCCCCAGCATTTT	CASSQGQNSNQPQHF	TRBV2	TRBJ1-5	few	TRBD1
TGTGCCAGCAGCGCCGCCGGTGGGGCGGGGGGCGAGCAGTACTTC	CASSAAGGAGGEQYF	TRBV9	TRBJ2-7	NA	TRBD2
TGTGCCAGCAGCCCCTCTTCCCAGGGGGCCGGTCAGCCCCAGCATTTT	CASSPSSQGAGQPQHF	TRBV9	TRBJ1-5	NA	TRBD1
TGTGCCAGCAGCGCAGTCTCCGGGACTAGCGGGAGAAGGTATACCGGGGAGCTGTTTTTT	CASSAVSGTSGRRYTGELFF	TRBV21-1	TRBJ2-2	NA	NA
TGTGCCAGCAGCTTGGTAACCGGCTATGGCTACACCTTC	CASSLVTGYGYTF	TRBV5-5	TRBJ1-2	NA	NA
TGCGCCAGCAGCCCCCGCTCCGGGACTAGCGTCAAGCAGTTCTTC	CASSPRSGTSVKQFF	TRBV5-1	TRBJ2-1	NA	TRBD2
TGTGCCAGCAGTCCTCCAGCGGGAGGGCTTGGCACGCAGTATTTT	CASSPPAGGLGTQYF	TRBV28	TRBJ2-3	NA	TRBD2
TGTGCCAGCAGCAATCCCGGCGGGGCGGCACCGAACACCGGGGAGCTGTTTTTT	CASSNPGGAAPNTGELFF	TRBV11-2	TRBJ2-2	NA	NA
TGTGCCAGCAGTGGCGACGGAGCTGGTGAGCAGTTCTTC	CASSGDGAGEQFF	TRBV6-4	TRBJ2-1	few	NA
TGTGCCATCAGTGAAGTTAGGGACACCGGGGAGCTGTTTTTT	CAISEVRDTGELFF	TRBV10-3	TRBJ2-2	NA	NA
TGTGCCAGCAACCTACAACGACAGGGCGGCTCTGGAAACACCATATATTTT	CASNLQRQGGSGNTIYF	TRBV7-9	TRBJ1-3	NA	TRBD1
TGTGCCAGCAGCTCCGGGACTAGCGGGACGGTCCCCAATGAGCAGTTCTTC	CASSSGTSGTVPNEQFF	TRBV5-4	TRBJ2-1	NA	TRBD2